This T cell receptor (beta chain) was identified during a study of T cell responses to AZD1222 COVID-19 vaccine. Germline-derived CDR1 and CDR2 are SGDLS and YYNGEE. The germline V and J ends were trimmed by 2 bases and 3 bases, with 14 bases remaining between them. This CDR3 has 15 residues. This clone was found a few times. Antigen unknown. Findings and caveats of the study: At 160-218 and 743-854, vaccine-associated CD4 TCRs were dominant, and they spanned spike. Unmutated variant regions are reportedly targeted by nearly half of spike-specific TCRs. The donor group comprised mostly white British people and more females; the analysis possibly underestimated clonal diversity.

Measured with immunoSEQ multiplex PCR; TCRdb has only the in-frame clones, and not every one. The sample lists some 100,000 clones; about 87% were seen once. The starting material was peripheral blood, obtained on day 0 of AZD1222 vaccination. The V call is TRBV9, the J call TRBJ1-1; possibly TRBD1 for D (5 bases). This TCR came from an adult in good health. CDR3 in amino acids: CASSVSQVSYTEAFF. CDR3 bases: TGTGCCAGCAGCGTCTCACAGGTGTCTTACACTGAAGCTTTCTTT.